These 29 T cell receptor beta chains were all obtained from the same sample, sequenced in a study of cytomegalovirus exposure and HLA in healthy donors. With 60 Vbeta and 13 Jbeta primers, the PCR was carried out. The assay was immunoSEQ multiplex PCR, and TCRdb's table has in-frame clones only and misses some. The sample carries approximately 130,000 clones, approximately 78% recorded once. The sample was PBMCs. Receptors originate from a woman in her 40s in good health and CMV-seronegative.

Of note for this clone: The sample contains more than one DNA sequence encoding this CDR3. This chain uses TRBV18 with TRBJ1-5, with D tentatively TRBD1 (6 bases). The V gene's germline CDR1 is KGHSH and CDR2 LQKENI. Trimming pared 3 bases from V and 0 bases from J, leaving 6 bases between. The CDR3 spans 14 residues. CDR3 in amino acids: CASSPDSSNQPQHF. Here the CDR3 DNA reads TGTGCCAGCTCACCGGACAGTAGCAATCAGCCCCAGCATTTT.

The V and J genes are TRBV7-3 and TRBJ2-3; TRBD2 might be the D (5 bases). Trimming stripped 1 base from V and 5 bases from J, with 7 bases between. The CDR3 sequence is 13 residues long. CDR1 and CDR2 from the germline V gene are SGHTA and FQGTGA. The CDR3 bases are TGTGCCAGCAGCTTAAGGGAGCGAGATACGCAGTATTTT. It encodes CASSLRERDTQYF. The full variable domain, with the rest looked up from reference TRBV7-3 and TRBJ2-3, is GAGVSQTPSNKVTEKGKYVELRCDPISGHTALYWYRQSLGQGPEFLIYFQGTGAADDSGLPNDRFFAVRPEGSVSTLKIQRTERGDSAVYLCASSLRERDTQYFGPGTRLTVL.

The V gene is TRBV7-2, the J gene TRBJ2-7; no firm D call. Trimming shortened V by 0 bases and J by 3 bases, and 12 bases separated the two germline ends. Germline V lookup: CDR1 SGHTA, CDR2 FQGNSA. The CDR3 covers 15 residues. CDR3 nucleotide sequence: TGTGCCAGCAGCTTAGCGTCAGGCATCTACTACGAGCAGTACTTC. This translates into CASSLASGIYYEQYF.

The V call is TRBV2, the J call TRBJ2-7, with TRBD2 as a possible D gene (5 bases). Trimming took 4 bases from V and 3 from J, leaving 16 bases between them. CDR3 length: 15 residues. Germline V gene data show CDR1 as SNHLY and CDR2 as FYNNEI. The CDR3: CASSGRLGMNYEQYF. For the CDR3, the DNA is TGTGCCAGCAGTGGGAGGCTAGGCATGAACTACGAGCAGTACTTC.

This clone was seen once. This rearrangement joins TRBV6-4 to TRBJ2-2; weak D call: TRBD2 (6 bases). This CDR3 is 13 amino acids long. Trimming took 4 bases from V and 4 from J, leaving 7 bases between them. Germline values: CDR1 MRHNA, CDR2 SNTAGT. In nucleotides, the CDR3 is TGTGCCAGCAGTGTGCGGGGCACCGGGGAGCTGTTTTTT. Its protein is CASSVRGTGELFF.

Only a few counts were recorded for this clone. The V call is TRBV6-1, the J call TRBJ2-1, with TRBD2 matching 11 bases. The ends lost 3 bases at V and 6 bases at J; junction bases unmatched: 7. The CDR3 contains 16 residues. Germline V lookup: CDR1 MNHNS, CDR2 SASEGT. CDR3 DNA: TGTGCCAGCAGTGACCCCCGACTAGCGGGATTCAATGAGCAGTTCTTC. Translated, it gives CASSDPRLAGFNEQFF.

This sequence joins TRBV7-3 and TRBJ2-3; D is perhaps TRBD2 (6 bases). Per the germline V gene, CDR1 is SGHTA and CDR2 is FQGTGA. This CDR3 comprises 15 residues. V shed 5 bases and J shed 3 bases, with 15 bases lying between them. CDR3 in DNA: TGTGCCAGCAGCCCGGGACTTCTCTTAACAGATACGCAGTATTTT. Amino acid sequence: CASSPGLLLTDTQYF.

Points on this clone: At the DNA level, this CDR3 is encoded by other sequences in the same sample as well. This sequence joins TRBV19 and TRBJ1-2; 9 bases align to TRBD1. The J segment lost 2 bases and the V segment lost 5 bases, leaving 3 bases of the junction unmatched. The V gene's germline CDR1 is LNHDA and CDR2 SQIVND (reference sequence). This CDR3 has 14 residues. CDR3 bases: TGTGCCAGTAGTGCGGGACAGGGAAACTATGGCTACACCTTC. It codes for CASSAGQGNYGYTF.

The chain recombines TRBV5-1 with TRBJ1-3, with D possibly being TRBD1 (5 bases). From germline, CDR1 is SGHRS and CDR2 YFSETQ. V lost 0 bases, J lost 0 bases, and 7 bases lay in between. This CDR3 comprises 15 residues. CDR3: CASSLAGFSGNTIYF. For the CDR3, the DNA is TGCGCCAGCAGCTTGGCAGGGTTCTCTGGAAACACCATATATTTT.

The table lists this clone with a count of one. The chain recombines TRBV7-9 with TRBJ2-3; 9 positions agree with TRBD2. Per germline, CDR1 SEHNR and CDR2 FQNEAQ (reference sequence). Trimming cost V 6 bases and J 6 bases; bases outside gene matches: 10. The CDR3 is made up of 15 amino acids. The CDR3 nucleotides are TGTGCCAGCAGTCTTAGCGGGAGTGGTAGGGATACGCAGTATTTT. Amino acids: CASSLSGSGRDTQYF.

The chain joins TRBV27 to TRBJ2-5; 8 bases fit TRBD2. The J call may be in error: the DNA end matches TRBJ2-7 better. This CDR3 comprises 14 residues. Germline V gene data show CDR1 as MNHEY and CDR2 as SMNVEV (reference sequence). The CDR3 nucleotides are TGTGCCAGCAGACCCGGACTAGCCGCCTACGAGCAGTACTTC. Amino acid sequence: CASRPGLAAYEQYF.

The rearrangement uses TRBV5-6 and TRBJ1-2, with D possibly being TRBD1 (5 bases). CDR1 SGHDT and CDR2 YYEEEE come from the germline V gene. The CDR3 loop spans 13 amino acids. The germline V and J ends were trimmed by 2 bases and 2 bases, with 7 bases remaining between them. The CDR3 loop reads CASSLRQNYGYTF. Written as DNA, the CDR3 is TGTGCCAGCAGCTTAAGACAGAACTATGGCTACACCTTC.

J is TRBJ2-7 and V is TRBV5-1, with a tentative D call TRBD1 (6 bases). CDR3 length equals 15 residues. Germline CDR1 and CDR2: SGHRS and YFSETQ. The germline V and J ends were trimmed by 0 bases and 7 bases, with 17 bases remaining between them. CDR3 DNA: TGCGCCAGCAGCTTGGCACCAGGGGCCCTGGGGGAGCAGTACTTC. As protein: CASSLAPGALGEQYF.

The chain has TRBV11-3 and TRBJ1-1, with D unclear. Germline V CDR1 and CDR2: SGHNT, YENEEA. The CDR3 has 16 residues. Between the trimmed V and J ends, which lost 4 bases and 9 bases, there was a span of 24 bases. This chain's CDR3 is CASSSSWKGLYAKAFF. In nucleotides, the CDR3 is TGTGCCAGCAGCTCCAGTTGGAAAGGACTGTACGCAAAAGCTTTCTTT. Full variable domain (outside the CDR3, taken from reference TRBV11-3 and TRBJ1-1): EAGVVQSPRYKIIEKKQPVAFWCNPISGHNTLYWYLQNLGQGPELLIRYENEEAVDDSQLPKDRFSAERLKGVDSTLKIQPAELGDSAVYLCASSSSWKGLYAKAFFGQGTRLTVV.

The CDR3 DNA reads as TGTGCCAGCAGCTTGGTACTGGGGGCAGGGGCCAACGTCCTGACTTTC. Translation gives CASSLVLGAGANVLTF. This chain connects TRBV5-4 to TRBJ2-6, with D tentatively TRBD1 (6 bases). This CDR3 is built from 16 residues. V lost 0 bases and J 4 bases, leaving 11 bases between the germline ends. Germline V lookup: CDR1 SGHNT, CDR2 YYREEE (reference sequence).

V gene TRBV19 combines with J gene TRBJ2-7, with D perhaps matching TRBD1 (5 bases). Germline V lookup: CDR1 LNHDA, CDR2 SQIVND (reference sequence). The CDR3 runs 14 residues. Trimming left V 3 bases short and J 4 bases short, with 13 bases between. This CDR3 reads CASSIGAGSYEQYF. The CDR3 DNA is TGTGCCAGTAGTATTGGGGCAGGGTCTTACGAGCAGTACTTC.

The chain uses TRBV5-4 and TRBJ2-4; D assignment may be TRBD1 or TRBD2 (6 bases each). Germline values: CDR1 SGHNT, CDR2 YYREEE (reference sequence). The CDR3 contains 16 residues. V gave up 4 bases and J gave up 8 bases, with 22 bases separating them. CDR3 in DNA: TGTGCCAGCAGCCTGGGGGGCTCCACCTACCGGGACATTCAGTACTTC. It specifies CASSLGGSTYRDIQYF.

This rearrangement joins TRBV2 to TRBJ2-6; 9 nucleotides agree with TRBD1. The CDR3 extends over 13 amino acids. The germline CDR1 and CDR2 sequences are SNHLY and FYNNEI. With 8 bases clipped from V and 13 bases from J, the junction kept 9 bases outside the gene matches. The CDR3 DNA sequence: TGTGCCAGCTCAGGGACAGGGACCATAGTCCTGACTTTC. This codes for CASSGTGTIVLTF.

The genes are TRBV25-1 and TRBJ2-7, with 9 bases matching TRBD2. Germline values: CDR1 MGHDK, CDR2 SYGVNS. The CDR3 contains 14 residues. Losses at the gene ends were 3 bases for V and 4 bases for J; bases not matched to a gene: 4. CDR3 region: CASSDSGSLYEQYF. The DNA of the CDR3 is TGTGCCAGCAGTGATAGCGGGAGTTTGTACGAGCAGTACTTC.

This chain connects TRBV4-1 to TRBJ2-1, with 10 bases matching TRBD2. CDR1 and CDR2 from the germline V gene are MGHRA and YSYEKL. CDR3 length equals 19 residues. With V trimmed by 1 base and J by 5 bases, 14 bases remained unmatched. CDR3 DNA sequence: TGCGCCAGCAGCCAAGTAGGCAACTCGGCACTAGCGGGGAACAATGAGCAGTTCTTC. Protein: CASSQVGNSALAGNNEQFF.

V gene TRBV5-4 combines with J gene TRBJ1-1, with D maybe TRBD1 (6 bases). Per germline, CDR1 SGHNT and CDR2 YYREEE (reference sequence). The length of the CDR3 is 13 residues. The germline V and J ends were trimmed by 2 bases and 2 bases, with 7 bases remaining between them. CDR3 nucleotides: TGTGCCAGCAGCTTCAGGGGAAACACTGAAGCTTTCTTT. Translating gives CASSFRGNTEAFF.

The J gene is TRBJ2-7, the V gene TRBV19; D gene ambiguous. CDR3 length: 13 amino acids. CDR1 is LNHDA, CDR2 SQIVND, per germline (reference sequence). Trimming took 3 bases from V and 0 from J, leaving 6 bases between them. The DNA for the CDR3 is TGTGCCAGTAGTATGGCCTTCTCCTACGAGCAGTACTTC. Its protein is CASSMAFSYEQYF. Drawing the rest from reference TRBV19 and TRBJ2-7, the complete variable domain is DGGITQSPKYLFRKEGQNVTLSCEQNLNHDAMYWYRQDPGQGLRLIYYSQIVNDFQKGDIAEGYSVSREKKESFPLTVTSAQKNPTAFYLCASSMAFSYEQYFGPGTRLTVT.

The chain carries TRBV7-2 and TRBJ2-7; maybe TRBD2 (6 bases). The germline V gene has CDR1 SGHTA and CDR2 FQGNSA. V lost 5 bases, J lost 6 bases, and 17 bases lay in between. The CDR3 contains 14 residues. CDR3 nucleotide sequence: TGTGCCAGCAGCCGCGGGACGGGGACCTCCGAGCAGTACTTC. Translated: CASSRGTGTSEQYF.

This clone is a singleton in its sample. V gene TRBV28 combines with J gene TRBJ1-4; D not certain. CDR3 length equals 14 residues. V was shortened by 3 bases and J by 0 bases, with 5 bases between the two germline ends. Germline-derived CDR1 and CDR2 are MDHEN and SYDVKM. The CDR3 DNA follows: TGTGCCAGCAGTTTCAGGTCAACTAATGAAAAACTGTTTTTT. Protein product: CASSFRSTNEKLFF.

The V and J genes are TRBV11-3 and TRBJ2-5; D perhaps matches TRBD1 (5 bases). This CDR3 region has 14 residues. Trimming left V 2 bases short and J 4 bases short, with 11 bases between. Germline V gene sequence: CDR1 SGHNT, CDR2 YENEEA. The CDR3 protein is CASSLSRGAETQYF. For the CDR3, the DNA is TGTGCCAGCAGCTTAAGTAGGGGCGCAGAGACCCAGTACTTC.

The rearrangement links TRBV4-2 to TRBJ2-4; TRBD1 matches 7 bases. Germline assignment: CDR1 LGHNA and CDR2 YNFKEQ. V shed 0 bases and J 0 bases; nucleotides not matched to a gene: 8. This CDR3 contains 18 residues. As DNA, the CDR3 is TGTGCCAGCAGCCAAGATCAGGGGGTTCCTCTAGCCAAAAACATTCAGTACTTC. Residues: CASSQDQGVPLAKNIQYF.

This clone was seen only once. V and J are TRBV28 and TRBJ2-7; unclear D gene. The V and J ends lost 3 bases and 0 bases respectively, with 12 bases between them. CDR1 MDHEN and CDR2 SYDVKM come from the germline V gene. This CDR3 spans 15 amino acids. The CDR3 loop is CASSFRGWSSYEQYF. Written as DNA, the CDR3 is TGTGCCAGCAGTTTCCGCGGTTGGAGCTCCTACGAGCAGTACTTC.

The chain joins TRBV5-4 to TRBJ1-4, with D tentatively TRBD1 (5 bases). V was trimmed by 5 bases and J by 6 bases, leaving 17 bases between them. The CDR3 has 15 residues. Per germline, CDR1 SGHNT and CDR2 YYREEE (reference sequence). CDR3 nucleotides: TGTGCCAGCAGTTTCCCTCAGGGAGGCGATGAAAAACTGTTTTTT. Translated, it gives CASSFPQGGDEKLFF.

The chain has TRBV28 and TRBJ1-3; a weak D match, TRBD1 (5 bases). Germline CDR1 is MDHEN and CDR2 is SYDVKM. Trimming pared 1 base from V and 4 bases from J, leaving 14 bases between. This CDR3 has 16 residues. The CDR3 DNA reads TGTGCCAGCAGTTTATTACGGACATTCGCGGGAAACACCATATATTTT. Protein: CASSLLRTFAGNTIYF.